This T cell receptor beta chain was captured in a study of blood T cell repertoires in COVID-19. Study details: The origin of the acute and convalescent COVID-19 samples was the United States, Italy and Spain. Sources were T cells, B-cell-depleted T cells, or PBMCs; the material itself was cDNA or gDNA.

CDR1 KGHSH and CDR2 LQKENI come from the germline V gene. The CDR3 has 17 amino acids. V was clipped by 3 bases and J by 9 bases; unmatched bases: 14. As handled by the study authors: Reference gene primer amplification in the assay estimated nucleated cell counts. The assay was immunoSEQ multiplex PCR, and TCRdb's table has in-frame clones only and misses some. V, J and clone size are those of that table, while D and trimming were read from the DNA. The table has tens of thousands of clones, around nine tenths seen once. The rearrangement links TRBV18 to TRBJ2-1; 10 bases are shared with TRBD1. Sequencing was carried out using peripheral blood. This TCR came from a human donor in a cohort sampled during active COVID-19. The CDR3 DNA follows: TGTGCCAGCTCACCGGGGGGGACAGGGGCGATCTTAGGTGAGCAGTTCTTC. The encoded protein is CASSPGGTGAILGEQFF.